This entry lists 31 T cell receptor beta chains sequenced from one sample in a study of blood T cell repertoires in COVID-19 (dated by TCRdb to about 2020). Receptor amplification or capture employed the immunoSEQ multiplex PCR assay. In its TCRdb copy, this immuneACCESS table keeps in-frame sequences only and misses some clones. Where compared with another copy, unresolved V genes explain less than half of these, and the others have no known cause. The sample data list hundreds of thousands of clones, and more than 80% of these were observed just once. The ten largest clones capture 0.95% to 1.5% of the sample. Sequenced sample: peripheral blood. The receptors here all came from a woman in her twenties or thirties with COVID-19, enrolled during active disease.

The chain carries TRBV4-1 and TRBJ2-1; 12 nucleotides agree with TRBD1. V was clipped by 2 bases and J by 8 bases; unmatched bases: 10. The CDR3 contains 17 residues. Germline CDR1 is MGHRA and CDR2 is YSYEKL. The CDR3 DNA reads TGCGCCAGCAGCCAATCCACCGGGACAGGGGGCTTTTATGAGCAGTTCTTC. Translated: CASSQSTGTGGFYEQFF.

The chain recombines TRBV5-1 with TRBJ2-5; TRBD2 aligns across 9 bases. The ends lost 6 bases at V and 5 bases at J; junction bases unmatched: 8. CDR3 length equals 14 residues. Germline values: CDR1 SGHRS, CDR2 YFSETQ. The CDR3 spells CASTEAGGKETQYF. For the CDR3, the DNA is TGCGCCAGCACCGAAGCGGGAGGTAAGGAGACCCAGTACTTC.

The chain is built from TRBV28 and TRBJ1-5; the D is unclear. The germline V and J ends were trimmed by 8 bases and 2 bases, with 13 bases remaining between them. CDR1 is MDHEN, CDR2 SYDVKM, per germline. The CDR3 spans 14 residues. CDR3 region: CASLKTERNQPQHF. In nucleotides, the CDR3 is TGTGCCAGCCTCAAGACGGAGCGCAATCAGCCCCAGCATTTT. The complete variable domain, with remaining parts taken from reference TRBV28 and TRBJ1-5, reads DVKVTQSSRYLVKRTGEKVFLECVQDMDHENMFWYRQDPGLGLRLIYFSYDVKMKEKGDIPEGYSVSREKKERFSLILESASTNQTSMYLCASLKTERNQPQHFGDGTRLSIL.

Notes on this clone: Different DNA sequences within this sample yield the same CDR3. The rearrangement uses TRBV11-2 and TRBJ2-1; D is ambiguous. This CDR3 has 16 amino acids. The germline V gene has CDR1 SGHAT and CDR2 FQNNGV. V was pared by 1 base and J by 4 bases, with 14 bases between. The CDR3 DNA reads TGTGCCAGCAGCTTAGGCAGTGGTGGGCCTTACAATGAGCAGTTCTTC. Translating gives CASSLGSGGPYNEQFF.

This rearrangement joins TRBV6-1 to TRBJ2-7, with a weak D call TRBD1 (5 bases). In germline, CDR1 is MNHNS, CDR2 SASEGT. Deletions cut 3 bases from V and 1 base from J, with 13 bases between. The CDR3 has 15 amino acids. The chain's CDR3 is CASSDRALTSYEQYF. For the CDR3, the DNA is TGTGCCAGCAGTGACAGGGCCCTTACTTCCTACGAGCAGTACTTC.

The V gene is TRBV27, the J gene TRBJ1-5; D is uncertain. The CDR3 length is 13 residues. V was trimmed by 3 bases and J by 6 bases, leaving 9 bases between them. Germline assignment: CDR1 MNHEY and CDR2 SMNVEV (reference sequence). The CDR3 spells CASSLSFGQPQHF. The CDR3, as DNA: TGTGCCAGCAGTTTGAGTTTTGGTCAGCCCCAGCATTTT.

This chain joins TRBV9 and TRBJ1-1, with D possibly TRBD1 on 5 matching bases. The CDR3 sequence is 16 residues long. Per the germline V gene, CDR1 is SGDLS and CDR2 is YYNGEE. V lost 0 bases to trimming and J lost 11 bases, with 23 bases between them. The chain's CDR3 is CASSVVGAGPLSEAFF. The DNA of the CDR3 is TGTGCCAGCAGCGTAGTAGGGGCCGGCCCTTTAAGTGAGGCTTTCTTT.

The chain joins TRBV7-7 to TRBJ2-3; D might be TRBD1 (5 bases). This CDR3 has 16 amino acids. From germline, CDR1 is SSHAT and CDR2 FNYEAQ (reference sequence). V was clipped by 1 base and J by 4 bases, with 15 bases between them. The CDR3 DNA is TGTGCCAGCAGCTTAGATCGGCCAGGGATGTCAGATACGCAGTATTTT. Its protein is CASSLDRPGMSDTQYF.

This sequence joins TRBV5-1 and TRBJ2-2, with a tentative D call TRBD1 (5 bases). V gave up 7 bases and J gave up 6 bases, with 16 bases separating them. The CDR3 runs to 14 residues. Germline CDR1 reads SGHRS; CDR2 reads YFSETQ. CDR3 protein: CASGLAGFAGELFF. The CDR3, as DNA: TGCGCCAGCGGTTTGGCAGGGTTTGCCGGGGAGCTGTTTTTT. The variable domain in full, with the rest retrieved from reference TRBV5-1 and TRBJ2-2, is KAGVTQTPRYLIKTRGQQVTLSCSPISGHRSVSWYQQTPGQGLQFLFEYFSETQRNKGNFPGRFSGRQFSNSRSEMNVSTLELGDSALYLCASGLAGFAGELFFGEGSRLTVL.

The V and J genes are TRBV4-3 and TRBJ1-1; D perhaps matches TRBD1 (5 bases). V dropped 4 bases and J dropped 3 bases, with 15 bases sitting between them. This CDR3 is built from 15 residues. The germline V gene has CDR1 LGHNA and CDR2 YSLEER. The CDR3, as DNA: TGCGCCAGCAGCCCATCAACGGGCAGGGACACTGAAGCTTTCTTT. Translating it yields CASSPSTGRDTEAFF.

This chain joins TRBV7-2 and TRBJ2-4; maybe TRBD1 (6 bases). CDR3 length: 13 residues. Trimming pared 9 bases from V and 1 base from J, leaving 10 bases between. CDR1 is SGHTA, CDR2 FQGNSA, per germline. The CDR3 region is CASSGEAKNIQYF. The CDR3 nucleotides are TGTGCCAGTTCAGGGGAGGCCAAAAACATTCAGTACTTC.

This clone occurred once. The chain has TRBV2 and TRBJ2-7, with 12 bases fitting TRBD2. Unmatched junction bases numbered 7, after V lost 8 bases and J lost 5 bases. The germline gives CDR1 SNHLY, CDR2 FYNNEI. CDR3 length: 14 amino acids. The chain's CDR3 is CASPSGTSGHEQYF. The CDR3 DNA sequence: TGTGCCAGCCCCTCCGGGACTAGCGGGCACGAGCAGTACTTC.

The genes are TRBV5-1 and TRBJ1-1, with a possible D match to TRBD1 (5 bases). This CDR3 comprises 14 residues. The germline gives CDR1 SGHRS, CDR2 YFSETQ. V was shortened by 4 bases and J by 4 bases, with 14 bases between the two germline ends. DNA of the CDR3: TGCGCCAGCAGCATAGGGGACTTTCTCACTGAAGCTTTCTTT. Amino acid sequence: CASSIGDFLTEAFF.

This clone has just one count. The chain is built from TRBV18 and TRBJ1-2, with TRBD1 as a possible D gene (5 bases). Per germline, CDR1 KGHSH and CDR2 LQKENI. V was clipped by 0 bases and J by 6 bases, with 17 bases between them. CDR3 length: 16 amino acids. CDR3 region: CASSPPGGTHSHGYTF. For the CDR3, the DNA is TGTGCCAGCTCACCACCAGGAGGGACCCATTCTCATGGCTACACCTTC.

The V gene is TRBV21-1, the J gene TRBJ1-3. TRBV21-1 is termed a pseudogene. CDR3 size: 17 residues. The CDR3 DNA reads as TGTGCCAGCAGCGCCTTGGCCCGGGTATTCTCCGGAAACACCATATATTTT. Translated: CASSALARVFSGNTIYF.

The CDR3 loop reads CASSPNRNSPLHF. CDR3 DNA: TGTGCCAGCAGCCCAAACAGAAATTCACCCCTCCACTTT. This chain uses TRBV7-2 with TRBJ1-6; D gene ambiguous. The CDR3 consists of 13 residues. CDR1 SGHTA and CDR2 FQGNSA come from the germline V gene. The ends were cut back, 5 bases at V and 7 bases at J, with 9 bases in the middle.

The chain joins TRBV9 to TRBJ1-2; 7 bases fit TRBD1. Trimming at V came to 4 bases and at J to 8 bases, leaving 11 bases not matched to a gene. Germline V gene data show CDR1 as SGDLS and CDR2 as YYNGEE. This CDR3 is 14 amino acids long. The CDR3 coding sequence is TGTGCCAGCAGCACACCGAAACAGGGGTGGGGCTACACCTTC. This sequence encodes CASSTPKQGWGYTF.

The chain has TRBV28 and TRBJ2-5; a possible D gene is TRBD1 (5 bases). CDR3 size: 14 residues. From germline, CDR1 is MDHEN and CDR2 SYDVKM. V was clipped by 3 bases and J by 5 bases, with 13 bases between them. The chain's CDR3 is CASSFTTPGETQYF. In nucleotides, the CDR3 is TGTGCCAGCAGTTTTACTACCCCAGGGGAGACCCAGTACTTC.

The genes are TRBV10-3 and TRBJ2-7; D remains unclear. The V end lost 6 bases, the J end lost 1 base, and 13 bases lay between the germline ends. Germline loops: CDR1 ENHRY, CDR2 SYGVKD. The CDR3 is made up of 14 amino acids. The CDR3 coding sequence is TGTGCCATCAGACCACAGCTTCTGTCCTACGAGCAGTACTTC. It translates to CAIRPQLLSYEQYF.

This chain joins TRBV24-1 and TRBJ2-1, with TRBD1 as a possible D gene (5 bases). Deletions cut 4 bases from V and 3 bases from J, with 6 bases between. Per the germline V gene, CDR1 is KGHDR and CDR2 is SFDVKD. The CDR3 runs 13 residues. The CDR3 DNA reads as TGTGCCACCAGTGAGGACAACTACAATGAGCAGTTCTTC. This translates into CATSEDNYNEQFF.

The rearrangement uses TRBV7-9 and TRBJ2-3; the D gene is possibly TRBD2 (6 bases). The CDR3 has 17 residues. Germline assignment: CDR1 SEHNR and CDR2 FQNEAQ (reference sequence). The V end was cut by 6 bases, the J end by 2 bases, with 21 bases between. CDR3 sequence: CASRPPPRGESTDTQYF. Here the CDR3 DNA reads TGTGCCAGCAGACCCCCCCCGCGGGGCGAATCCACAGATACGCAGTATTTT.

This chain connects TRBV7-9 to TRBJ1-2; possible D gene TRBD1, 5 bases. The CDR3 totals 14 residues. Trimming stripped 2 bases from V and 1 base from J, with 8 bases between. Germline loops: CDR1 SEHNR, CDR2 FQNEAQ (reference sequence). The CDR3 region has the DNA TGTGCCAGCAGCTTACTACAGGATAACTATGGCTACACCTTC. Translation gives CASSLLQDNYGYTF.

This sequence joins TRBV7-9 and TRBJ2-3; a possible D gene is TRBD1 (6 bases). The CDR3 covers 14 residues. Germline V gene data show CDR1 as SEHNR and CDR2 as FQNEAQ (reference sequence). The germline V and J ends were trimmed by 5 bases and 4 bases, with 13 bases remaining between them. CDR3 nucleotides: TGTGCCAGCAGCCAAGGTCAGGGGTCAGATACGCAGTATTTT. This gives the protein CASSQGQGSDTQYF. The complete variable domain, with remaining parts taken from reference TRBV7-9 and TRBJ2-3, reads DTGVSQNPRHKITKRGQNVTFRCDPISEHNRLYWYRQTLGQGPEFLTYFQNEAQLEKSRLLSDRFSAERPKGSFSTLEIQRTEQGDSAMYLCASSQGQGSDTQYFGPGTRLTVL.

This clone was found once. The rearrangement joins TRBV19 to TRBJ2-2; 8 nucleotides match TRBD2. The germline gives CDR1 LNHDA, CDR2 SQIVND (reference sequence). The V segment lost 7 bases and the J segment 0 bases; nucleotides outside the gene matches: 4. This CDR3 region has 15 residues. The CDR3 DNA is TGTGCCAGTAAGGTCGGGGGGGCGAACACCGGGGAGCTGTTTTTT. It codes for CASKVGGANTGELFF.

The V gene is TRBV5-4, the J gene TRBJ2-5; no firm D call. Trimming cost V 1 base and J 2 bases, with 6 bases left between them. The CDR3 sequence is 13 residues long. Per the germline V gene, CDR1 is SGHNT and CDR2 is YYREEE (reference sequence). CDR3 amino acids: CASSLIQQETQYF. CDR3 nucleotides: TGTGCCAGCAGCTTGATACAACAAGAGACCCAGTACTTC.

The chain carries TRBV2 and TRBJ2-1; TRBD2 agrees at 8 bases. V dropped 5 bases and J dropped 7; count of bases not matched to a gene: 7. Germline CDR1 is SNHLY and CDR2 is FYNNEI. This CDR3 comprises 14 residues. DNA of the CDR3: TGTGCCAGCAGTTCGACAAGCGGGAGAAATGAGCAGTTCTTC. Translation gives CASSSTSGRNEQFF. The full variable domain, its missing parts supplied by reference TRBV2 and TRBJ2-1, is EPEVTQTPSHQVTQMGQEVILRCVPISNHLYFYWYRQILGQKVEFLVSFYNNEISEKSEIFDDQFSVERPDGSNFTLKIRSTKLEDSAMYFCASSSTSGRNEQFFGPGTRLTVL.

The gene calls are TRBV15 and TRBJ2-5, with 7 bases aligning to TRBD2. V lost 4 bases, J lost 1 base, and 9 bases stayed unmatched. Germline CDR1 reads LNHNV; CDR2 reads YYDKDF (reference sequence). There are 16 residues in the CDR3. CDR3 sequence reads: CATSTDRDYPQETQYF. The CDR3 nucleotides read TGTGCCACCAGCACCGACCGGGACTATCCCCAAGAGACCCAGTACTTC.

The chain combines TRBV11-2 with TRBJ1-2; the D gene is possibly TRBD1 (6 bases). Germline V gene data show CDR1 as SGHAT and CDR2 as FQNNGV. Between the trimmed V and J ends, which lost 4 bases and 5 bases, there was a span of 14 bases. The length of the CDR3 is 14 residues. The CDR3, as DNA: TGTGCCAGCAGCTCCGGGACACTGTGGTATGGCTACACCTTC. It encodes CASSSGTLWYGYTF.

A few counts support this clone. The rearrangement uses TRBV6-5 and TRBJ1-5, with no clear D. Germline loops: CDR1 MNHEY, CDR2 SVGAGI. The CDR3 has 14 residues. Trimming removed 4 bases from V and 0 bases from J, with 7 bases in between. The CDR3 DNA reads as TGTGCCAGCAGTTCCCCGGTTAGCAATCAGCCCCAGCATTTT. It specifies CASSSPVSNQPQHF.

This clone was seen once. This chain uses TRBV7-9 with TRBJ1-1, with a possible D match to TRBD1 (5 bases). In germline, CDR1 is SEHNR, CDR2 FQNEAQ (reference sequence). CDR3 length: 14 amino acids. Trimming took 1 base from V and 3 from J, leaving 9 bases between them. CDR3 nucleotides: TGTGCCAGCAGCTTAGGGTTCAGGGACACTGAAGCTTTCTTT. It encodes CASSLGFRDTEAFF.

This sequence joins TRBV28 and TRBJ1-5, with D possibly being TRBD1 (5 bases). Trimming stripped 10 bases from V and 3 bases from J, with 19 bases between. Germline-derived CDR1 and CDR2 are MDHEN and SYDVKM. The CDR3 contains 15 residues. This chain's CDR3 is CATLAGGLANQPQHF. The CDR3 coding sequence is TGTGCCACCCTGGCCGGGGGATTAGCCAATCAGCCCCAGCATTTT.